This T cell receptor beta chain was recorded in a study of T-cell memory formation after mild COVID-19. This clonotype was recorded at least ten times. Each CDR3 protein gets one entry after TCRdb re-called the 5' RACE reads with MiXCR. The sample lists 470,000 or so distinct CDR3 sequences; about 23% were seen once. Germline-derived CDR1 and CDR2 are SGHRS and YFSETQ. Trimming stripped 3 bases from V and 4 bases from J, with 14 bases between. CDR3 length: 15 amino acids. This TCR was recovered from an adult woman who had mild COVID-19 (a few samples of this study predate the infection). Cell type and time point are not known. Sequencing was done on a sample of PBMCs or a T cell subset sorted from them (not recorded which). The V call is TRBV5-1, the J call TRBJ2-1, with D possibly TRBD1 on 7 matching bases. The CDR3 nucleotides read TGCGCCAGCAGCTGGGGGGACAGAAATTACAATGAGCAGTTCTTC. Encoded protein: CASSWGDRNYNEQFF.